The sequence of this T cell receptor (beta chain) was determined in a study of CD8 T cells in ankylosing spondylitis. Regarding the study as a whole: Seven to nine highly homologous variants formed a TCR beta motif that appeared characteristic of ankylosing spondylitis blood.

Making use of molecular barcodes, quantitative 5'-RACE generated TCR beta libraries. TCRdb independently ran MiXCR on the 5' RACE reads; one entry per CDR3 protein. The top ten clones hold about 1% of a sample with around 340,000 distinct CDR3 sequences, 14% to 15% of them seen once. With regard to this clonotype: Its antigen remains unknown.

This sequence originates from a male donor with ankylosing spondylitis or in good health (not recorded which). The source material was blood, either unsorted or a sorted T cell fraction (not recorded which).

The CDR3, as DNA: TGTGCCAGCAGCTCTCTACAGGGATCCTACGAGCAGTACTTC. This translates into CASSSLQGSYEQYF. The V gene is TRBV7-2, the J gene TRBJ2-7; tentatively, D is TRBD1 (6 bases). V gave up 4 bases and J gave up 1 base, with 11 bases separating them. Germline CDR1 SGHTA, CDR2 FQGNSA. The CDR3 length is 14 residues.